A single sample is the source of the 20 T cell receptor beta chains below, sequenced in a study of graft-versus-host responses after intestinal transplantation. TCRdb keeps only in-frame clones here, not all; method: immunoSEQ multiplex PCR. Of 10,000 or so clones detected, roughly 94% appear once; the ten largest clones hold 2% to 2.5%. The sequencing here drew on PBMCs, taken 8 days after intestinal transplant. The receptors come from a human patient who received an intestinal transplant, so some T cells may come from the graft donor.

Note on this clone: The same CDR3 also results from other DNA sequences found in this sample. This chain's CDR3 is CASSFGDRGPETQYF. CDR3 sequence (DNA): TGCGCCAGCAGCTTCGGGGACAGGGGGCCGGAGACCCAGTACTTC. The chain joins TRBV5-1 to TRBJ2-5, with 12 bases fitting TRBD1. V lost 2 bases to trimming and J lost 5 bases; unmatched junction nucleotides: 4. CDR1 and CDR2 from the germline V gene are SGHRS and YFSETQ. The CDR3 is 15 amino acids.

This clone was detected only once. This chain uses TRBV15 with TRBJ1-4; no definite D call. This CDR3 contains 17 residues. Trimming cost V 0 bases and J 3 bases, with 14 bases left between them. The germline V gene has CDR1 LNHNV and CDR2 YYDKDF (reference sequence). CDR3: CATSRDSTRGANEKLFF. The CDR3 nucleotides are TGTGCCACCAGCAGAGACTCTACTCGGGGTGCTAATGAAAAACTGTTTTTT.

The chain combines TRBV28 with TRBJ1-5; a possible D gene is TRBD1 (6 bases). The CDR3 loop spans 17 amino acids. V shed 5 bases and J shed 4 bases, with 21 bases lying between them. The germline V gene has CDR1 MDHEN and CDR2 SYDVKM. DNA of the CDR3: TGTGCCAGCAGTCCTGGTCCACGGCAGGGGAGAAATCAGCCCCAGCATTTT. This translates into CASSPGPRQGRNQPQHF.

The V call is TRBV28, the J call TRBJ1-2; TRBD1 matches at 11 bases. V gave up 2 bases and J gave up 12 bases; unmatched junction bases: 8. Germline CDR1 MDHEN, CDR2 SYDVKM. This CDR3 contains 14 residues. The CDR3 protein is CASSLGGQGGVHTF. DNA of the CDR3: TGTGCCAGCAGTTTAGGGGGACAGGGGGGCGTCCACACCTTC.

This chain connects TRBV19 to TRBJ1-4, with D possibly TRBD1 on 5 matching bases. With 5 bases removed from V and 5 bases from J, the gap between germline ends came to 18 bases. Germline CDR1 and CDR2: LNHDA and SQIVND (reference sequence). The CDR3 has 16 amino acids. The CDR3 loop is CASSAGASQWNEKLFF. In DNA, the CDR3 is TGTGCCAGTAGTGCCGGGGCCTCCCAATGGAATGAAAAACTGTTTTTT.

The chain employs TRBV27 and TRBJ2-3, with 7 bases fitting TRBD1. The CDR3 is 16 amino acids. Per the germline V gene, CDR1 is MNHEY and CDR2 is SMNVEV (reference sequence). V was pared by 3 bases and J by 0 bases, with 6 bases of the junction left unmatched. As DNA, the CDR3 is TGTGCCAGCAGTTTCCTCGGGACAGCGAGCACAGATACGCAGTATTTT. Translating gives CASSFLGTASTDTQYF.

The J gene is TRBJ1-1, the V gene TRBV7-2, with a weak D call TRBD1 (5 bases). The CDR3 spans 14 residues. V shed 4 bases and J shed 0 bases, with 9 bases lying between them. Germline CDR1 reads SGHTA; CDR2 reads FQGNSA. In nucleotides, the CDR3 is TGTGCCAGCAGCTGGAGGGGCCTGAACACTGAAGCTTTCTTT. This encodes CASSWRGLNTEAFF.

The chain combines TRBV19 with TRBJ1-1; D not certain. Germline CDR1 reads LNHDA; CDR2 reads SQIVND (reference sequence). Trimming stripped 1 base from V and 3 bases from J, with 9 bases between. The CDR3 totals 14 residues. The CDR3 reads CASSIGAEYTEAFF. The CDR3 nucleotides are TGTGCCAGTAGTATAGGGGCAGAATACACTGAAGCTTTCTTT. The variable domain in full, completed from reference TRBV19 and TRBJ1-1, reads DGGITQSPKYLFRKEGQNVTLSCEQNLNHDAMYWYRQDPGQGLRLIYYSQIVNDFQKGDIAEGYSVSREKKESFPLTVTSAQKNPTAFYLCASSIGAEYTEAFFGQGTRLTVV.

V and J are TRBV4-3 and TRBJ1-2; maybe TRBD1 (6 bases). The ends were cut back, 0 bases at V and 1 base at J, with 9 bases in the middle. The CDR3 is 15 amino acids. The germline V gene encodes CDR1 LGHNA and CDR2 YSLEER. Written as DNA, the CDR3 is TGCGCCAGCAGCCAAGACCTGGACAGTAACTATGGCTACACCTTC. As protein: CASSQDLDSNYGYTF.

The V call is TRBV2, the J call TRBJ2-1; 8 bases match TRBD1. The V gene end was trimmed by 1 base and the J gene end by 4 bases; junction bases not matched to a gene: 0. The CDR3 is made up of 14 amino acids. Germline V gene data show CDR1 as SNHLY and CDR2 as FYNNEI. The CDR3 is CASSEGTGYNEQFF. The CDR3 coding sequence is TGTGCCAGCAGTGAAGGGACAGGGTACAATGAGCAGTTCTTC.

There are a few counts of this clone. The chain is built from TRBV5-1 and TRBJ1-1; no firm D call. V was pared by 2 bases and J by 5 bases, with 7 bases between. CDR1 and CDR2 from the germline V gene are SGHRS and YFSETQ. The CDR3 contains 12 residues. CDR3 DNA sequence: TGCGCCAGCAGCTTTGATCGGACTGAAGCTTTCTTT. Amino acids: CASSFDRTEAFF.

The V call is TRBV5-4, the J call TRBJ1-1; TRBD1 is a possible D gene (5 bases). Per germline, CDR1 SGHNT and CDR2 YYREEE (reference sequence). V was pared by 2 bases and J by 3 bases, with 11 bases between. This CDR3 region has 14 residues. CDR3 in DNA: TGTGCCAGCAGCTTTGGCAGGGACTACACTGAAGCTTTCTTT. Translation: CASSFGRDYTEAFF. The entire variable domain, with the rest obtained from reference TRBV5-4 and TRBJ1-1, is as follows: ETGVTQSPTHLIKTRGQQVTLRCSSQSGHNTVSWYQQALGQGPQFIFQYYREEENGRGNFPPRFSGLQFPNYSSELNVNALELDDSALYLCASSFGRDYTEAFFGQGTRLTVV.

V and J are TRBV4-1 and TRBJ1-6, with TRBD1 as a possible D gene (5 bases). Trimming shortened V by 1 base and J by 9 bases, and 7 bases separated the two germline ends. This CDR3 is 13 amino acids long. Germline V gene sequence: CDR1 MGHRA, CDR2 YSYEKL. CDR3 nucleotides: TGCGCCAGCAGCCAAGGGGGCAGTTCACCCCTCCACTTT. Its translation: CASSQGGSSPLHF.

This sequence joins TRBV7-9 and TRBJ2-7; the D is unclear. Germline V gene sequence: CDR1 SEHNR, CDR2 FQNEAQ (reference sequence). The CDR3 extends over 12 amino acids. Trimming took 4 bases from V and 6 from J, leaving 10 bases between them. The CDR3 DNA is TGTGCCAGCAGCTCCCAGGCGAGCGAGCAGTACTTC. Translation gives CASSSQASEQYF. The variable domain in full, completed from reference TRBV7-9 and TRBJ2-7, reads DTGVSQNPRHKITKRGQNVTFRCDPISEHNRLYWYRQTLGQGPEFLTYFQNEAQLEKSRLLSDRFSAERPKGSFSTLEIQRTEQGDSAMYLCASSSQASEQYFGPGTRLTVT.

This chain links TRBV6-5 with TRBJ2-1; D is uncertain. Germline V gene data show CDR1 as MNHEY and CDR2 as SVGAGI. The V gene lost 6 bases and the J gene lost 8 bases, with 14 bases spanning the gap. There are 13 residues in the CDR3. CDR3 residues: CASRARSYDEQFF. The CDR3 coding sequence is TGTGCCAGCAGAGCTAGAAGTTACGATGAGCAGTTCTTC.

The chain links TRBV23-1 to TRBJ2-3; 7 positions match TRBD2. TRBV23-1 is sorted into the ORF group, with uncertain function. Losses at the gene ends were 11 bases for V and 4 bases for J; bases not matched to a gene: 6. This CDR3 contains 12 residues. The CDR3 nucleotides read TGCGCCGGATCTCGGGAGGCAGATACGCAGTATTTT. Protein: CAGSREADTQYF.

The rearrangement joins TRBV29-1 to TRBJ2-1; a possible D gene is TRBD2 (6 bases). CDR1 and CDR2 from the germline V gene are SQVTM and ANQGSEA. V lost 3 bases and J 4 bases, leaving 13 bases between the germline ends. This CDR3 contains 14 residues. This CDR3 reads CSVESGRGYNEQFF. The DNA for the CDR3 is TGCAGCGTTGAGTCCGGGAGAGGATACAATGAGCAGTTCTTC.

The rearrangement links TRBV13 to TRBJ1-2, with D maybe TRBD1 (6 bases). This CDR3 has 14 residues. Germline V gene data show CDR1 as PRHDT and CDR2 as FYEKMQ (reference sequence). V was pared by 2 bases and J by 1 base, with 8 bases between. The CDR3 loop reads CASSLRTDNYGYTF. The CDR3 DNA reads TGTGCCAGCAGCTTACGGACAGATAACTATGGCTACACCTTC.

The chain carries TRBV4-2 and TRBJ1-2; possible D gene TRBD1, 6 bases. The germline V gene has CDR1 LGHNA and CDR2 YNFKEQ. Trimming removed 0 bases at V and 4 bases at J, with 15 bases between. The CDR3 is made up of 16 amino acids. In DNA, the CDR3 is TGTGCCAGCAGCCAAGAACAGGGAGCGGTTACCTATGGCTACACCTTC. Protein product: CASSQEQGAVTYGYTF.

The chain links TRBV4-1 to TRBJ1-4; D not resolved. Trimming left V 1 base short and J 9 bases short, with 15 bases between. The V gene's germline CDR1 is MGHRA and CDR2 YSYEKL. The CDR3 extends over 15 amino acids. CDR3 loop: CASSQAGLGDKKLFF. As DNA, the CDR3 is TGCGCCAGCAGCCAAGCGGGGTTGGGAGATAAAAAACTGTTTTTT.